This record covers a single TCR beta chain. This CDR3 is 13 amino acids long. Germline CDR1 is KGHSY and CDR2 is FQNENV. The ends were cut back, 5 bases at V and 6 bases at J, with 14 bases in the middle. The data were produced by immunoSEQ multiplex PCR, yet TCRdb's version contains in-frame clones alone and is incomplete. Of roughly 14,000 clones listed, 55% to 70% were seen once; the top ten hold around a tenth. The entry originates in a study of PD-1 blockade in classical Hodgkin lymphoma. All patients experienced relapse after autologous stem cell transplantation, and brentuximab vedotin exposure was variable.

The V call is TRBV16, the J call TRBJ2-7, with D perhaps TRBD1 or TRBD2 (6 bases each). The TCR comes from a human donor with classical Hodgkin lymphoma. Sequencing was performed on peripheral blood mononuclear cells (PBMCs), taken at baseline. The DNA for the CDR3 is TGTGCCAGCAGCGGGGGGCGGCTAAGCGAGCAGTACTTC. This sequence encodes CASSGGRLSEQYF. The whole variable domain, remainder taken from reference TRBV16 and TRBJ2-7, is GEEVAQTPKHLVRGEGQKAKLYCAPIKGHSYVFWYQQVLKNEFKFLISFQNENVFDETGMPKERFSAKCLPNSPCSLEIQATKLEDSAVYFCASSGGRLSEQYFGPGTRLTVT.